One sample yielded the 21 T cell receptor beta chains listed below, sequenced in a study of CD8 T cells in Susac syndrome. Random hexamers primed reverse transcription of roughly 0.45 to 1 ug RNA. TCRdb independently ran MiXCR on the immunoSEQ multiplex PCR reads; one entry per CDR3 protein. The sample has about 300,000 distinct CDR3 sequences, roughly 85% seen once; the top ten hold 0.21%. Sequencing was performed on CD8+ T cells from PBMCs. The receptors here all came from a human donor with multiple sclerosis.

The V gene is TRBV29-1, the J gene TRBJ2-5, with 7 bases aligning to TRBD2. CDR1 is SQVTM, CDR2 ANQGSEA, per germline. The J segment lost 9 bases and the V segment lost 3 bases, leaving 16 bases of the junction unmatched. The CDR3 consists of 15 residues. The CDR3, as DNA: TGCAGCGTTGATGGGCCCCTTTCGGGGAGGGAGGCCCAGTACTTC. It codes for CSVDGPLSGREAQYF.

The V and J genes are TRBV2 and TRBJ2-1; TRBD2 aligns across 9 bases. V shed 1 base, J shed 5 bases, and the junction held 3 bases outside the gene matches. Germline V CDR1 and CDR2: SNHLY, FYNNEI. CDR3 length: 15 amino acids. For the CDR3, the DNA is TGTGCCAGCAGTGAAGGTGTAGCGGGAGACAATGAGCAGTTCTTC. It yields the protein CASSEGVAGDNEQFF. Complete variable domain (other parts from reference TRBV2 and TRBJ2-1): EPEVTQTPSHQVTQMGQEVILRCVPISNHLYFYWYRQILGQKVEFLVSFYNNEISEKSEIFDDQFSVERPDGSNFTLKIRSTKLEDSAMYFCASSEGVAGDNEQFFGPGTRLTVL.

The chain is built from TRBV19 and TRBJ2-7; 12 nucleotides match TRBD2. With V trimmed by 5 bases and J by 2 bases, 4 bases remained unmatched. The CDR3 totals 15 residues. Germline V lookup: CDR1 LNHDA, CDR2 SQIVND (reference sequence). The CDR3 spells CASSPWTSGAYEQYF. Here the CDR3 DNA reads TGTGCCAGTAGTCCGTGGACTAGCGGGGCCTACGAGCAGTACTTC.

The chain employs TRBV28 and TRBJ1-5, with a weak D call TRBD1 (6 bases). Trimming cost V 7 bases and J 1 base, with 8 bases left between them. Germline V CDR1 and CDR2: MDHEN, SYDVKM. This CDR3 has 13 residues. For the CDR3, the DNA is TGTGCCAGCAAAGACAGGAGCAATCAGCCCCAGCATTTT. Residues: CASKDRSNQPQHF.

The V call is TRBV9, the J call TRBJ2-2, with 9 nucleotides matching TRBD2. Germline trimming cut 0 bases from V and 6 bases from J; bases unmatched to any gene: 6. The V gene's germline CDR1 is SGDLS and CDR2 YYNGEE. This CDR3 has 16 residues. This chain's CDR3 is CASSVDSGRISGELFF. The CDR3, as DNA: TGTGCCAGCAGCGTAGATAGCGGGAGAATATCCGGGGAGCTGTTTTTT.

The chain carries TRBV24-1 and TRBJ2-1; 11 bases are shared with TRBD2. This CDR3 comprises 17 residues. J was trimmed by 3 bases and V by 4 bases; bases with no gene match: 7. Per germline, CDR1 KGHDR and CDR2 SFDVKD. For the CDR3, the DNA is TGTGCCACCAGTGAAACCGGACTAGCGGGTAACTACAATGAGCAGTTCTTC. It translates to CATSETGLAGNYNEQFF.

This clonotype appeared once. The genes are TRBV24-1 and TRBJ2-2; 13 bases map to TRBD2. Germline CDR1 KGHDR, CDR2 SFDVKD. The CDR3 sequence is 19 residues long. With 2 bases clipped from V and 4 bases from J, the junction kept 9 bases outside the gene matches. The CDR3 loop is CATSDSGTSGAPGTGELFF. The CDR3 coding sequence is TGTGCCACCAGTGATTCCGGGACTAGCGGGGCACCTGGCACCGGGGAGCTGTTTTTT.

The chain employs TRBV4-3 and TRBJ1-4; D unresolved. V lost 0 bases and J lost 10, with 21 bases in between. In germline, CDR1 is LGHNA, CDR2 YSLEER. The CDR3 length is 17 residues. The CDR3 bases are TGCGCCAGCAGCCAAGAATTCAGTTCGGGCCTCGCGGGAAAACTGTTTTTT. Protein sequence: CASSQEFSSGLAGKLFF.

CDR3 amino acids: CASSAHQGYQETQYF. In DNA, the CDR3 is TGTGCCAGCAGCGCCCACCAGGGCTACCAAGAGACCCAGTACTTC. The rearrangement links TRBV7-9 to TRBJ2-5, with D possibly being TRBD1 (5 bases). The V gene's germline CDR1 is SEHNR and CDR2 FQNEAQ (reference sequence). The CDR3 sequence is 15 residues long. Trimming stripped 5 bases from V and 0 bases from J, with 13 bases between. Full variable domain (outside the CDR3, taken from reference TRBV7-9 and TRBJ2-5): DTGVSQNPRHKITKRGQNVTFRCDPISEHNRLYWYRQTLGQGPEFLTYFQNEAQLEKSRLLSDRFSAERPKGSFSTLEIQRTEQGDSAMYLCASSAHQGYQETQYFGPGTRLLVL.

The V and J genes are TRBV6-2 or TRBV6-3 and TRBJ1-5, with D perhaps TRBD1 (5 bases). The V gene lost 6 bases and the J gene lost 1 base, with 19 bases spanning the gap. Looked up from germline, CDR1 is MNHEY and CDR2 is SVGEGT. This CDR3 spans 17 amino acids. The CDR3 is CASSSYGTLSSNQPQHF. The CDR3 DNA sequence: TGTGCCAGCAGCTCCTACGGGACTCTCAGCAGCAATCAGCCCCAGCATTTT.

The chain links TRBV11-2 to TRBJ2-2; D is unresolved. Germline V gives CDR1 SGHAT, CDR2 FQNNGV. The V end lost 5 bases, the J end lost 2 bases, and 18 bases lay between the germline ends. This CDR3 contains 17 residues. The CDR3 DNA sequence: TGTGCCAGCAGCCATTCGGTGGACGCGGTCAACACCGGGGAGCTGTTTTTT. Its translation: CASSHSVDAVNTGELFF.

The chain joins TRBV7-9 to TRBJ2-3; D gene uncertain. The V gene's germline CDR1 is SEHNR and CDR2 FQNEAQ (reference sequence). Trimming took 3 bases from V and 3 from J, leaving 16 bases between them. The CDR3 contains 16 residues. In DNA form, the CDR3 reads TGTGCCAGCAGCTTTCTCAGAGAGAAAACGACAGATACGCAGTATTTT. Its protein is CASSFLREKTTDTQYF.

The chain couples TRBV20-1 to TRBJ2-1; D is undetermined. The V end lost 1 base, the J end lost 6 bases, and 10 bases lay between the germline ends. The germline V gene encodes CDR1 DFQATT and CDR2 SNEGSKA (reference sequence). The CDR3 is 13 amino acids. The DNA for the CDR3 is TGCAGTGCTAGAGCACCCCCCCTCAATGAGCAGTTCTTC. It translates to CSARAPPLNEQFF.

This clonotype was counted a few times. V is TRBV28 and J is TRBJ2-7; 9 positions match TRBD2. This CDR3 region has 14 residues. V shed 5 bases and J 5 bases; nucleotides not matched to a gene: 7. Germline CDR1 is MDHEN and CDR2 is SYDVKM. CDR3 loop: CASSTIAGEDEQYF. Here the CDR3 DNA reads TGTGCCAGCAGTACTATAGCGGGAGAAGACGAGCAGTACTTC. Together with reference TRBV28 and TRBJ2-7, the CDR3 gives the full variable domain: DVKVTQSSRYLVKRTGEKVFLECVQDMDHENMFWYRQDPGLGLRLIYFSYDVKMKEKGDIPEGYSVSREKKERFSLILESASTNQTSMYLCASSTIAGEDEQYFGPGTRLTVT.

The V call is TRBV28, the J call TRBJ1-3; no firm D call. Germline V gene data show CDR1 as MDHEN and CDR2 as SYDVKM. This CDR3 contains 12 residues. V dropped 3 bases and J dropped 7 bases, with 7 bases sitting between them. CDR3 nucleotides: TGTGCCAGCAGTTTCGAGACGAACACCATATATTTT. It is translated as CASSFETNTIYF.

This clonotype was detected only once. V gene TRBV2 combines with J gene TRBJ1-1; no clear D gene. V was clipped by 4 bases and J by 7 bases, with 7 bases between them. CDR1 and CDR2 from the germline V gene are SNHLY and FYNNEI. This CDR3 contains 11 residues. DNA for the CDR3: TGTGCCAGCAGTGTTACAATTGAAGCTTTCTTT. This translates into CASSVTIEAFF.

The V gene is TRBV27, the J gene TRBJ1-2; maybe TRBD1 (6 bases). CDR1 is MNHEY, CDR2 SMNVEV, per germline (reference sequence). Trimming took off 5 bases at V and 2 bases at J, with 9 bases between the two ends. This CDR3 is 13 amino acids long. CDR3 nucleotide sequence: TGTGCCAGCAGTACGACAGGAAACTATGGCTACACCTTC. The encoded protein is CASSTTGNYGYTF.

The V and J genes are TRBV28 and TRBJ2-7, with 15 bases lining up with TRBD2. Germline V gene lookup returns CDR1 MDHEN and CDR2 SYDVKM. This CDR3 is built from 16 residues. Unmatched junction bases numbered 4, after V lost 3 bases and J lost 4 bases. CDR3 DNA: TGTGCCAGCAGTTTTGGGACTAGCGGGAGGTGGTACGAGCAGTACTTC. It codes for CASSFGTSGRWYEQYF.

The chain couples TRBV5-6 to TRBJ2-7; D not certain. This CDR3 comprises 14 residues. Germline CDR1 reads SGHDT; CDR2 reads YYEEEE. Trimming cost V 0 bases and J 3 bases, with 10 bases left between them. CDR3 region: CASSLGQSYYEQYF. As DNA, the CDR3 is TGTGCCAGCAGCTTGGGGCAGAGCTACTACGAGCAGTACTTC.

The rearrangement links TRBV27 to TRBJ2-3; weak D call: TRBD2 (5 bases). Trimming left V 10 bases short and J 4 bases short, with 9 bases between. The CDR3 length is 11 residues. The germline CDR1 and CDR2 sequences are MNHEY and SMNVEV (reference sequence). CDR3 amino acids: CATQEADTQYF. The CDR3 nucleotides read TGTGCCACCCAGGAGGCAGATACGCAGTATTTT.

The V call is TRBV4-2, the J call TRBJ2-1; 12 bases map to TRBD2. Germline V gene sequence: CDR1 LGHNA, CDR2 YNFKEQ. J was trimmed by 2 bases and V by 6 bases; bases with no gene match: 17. This CDR3 is 20 amino acids long. CDR3: CASRGMTGLAGYRAYNEQFF. CDR3 sequence (DNA): TGTGCCAGCAGGGGAATGACGGGACTAGCGGGTTATAGGGCCTACAATGAGCAGTTCTTC.